This T cell receptor beta chain is from a study of blood T cell repertoires in COVID-19. Looking at the study overall: COVID-19 samples collected from the United States, Italy and Spain covered acute and convalescent phases.

Followed over time, Seattle patients had been enrolled while infection was active. CDR3 size: 14 residues. Germline V CDR1 and CDR2: LNHDA, SQIVND (reference sequence). Between the trimmed V and J ends, which lost 3 bases and 1 base, there was a span of 8 bases. Per the original data handling: Reference gene primer amplification gave nucleated cell count estimates. Generated by immunoSEQ multiplex PCR, the TCRdb table keeps only in-frame clones and is missing some. That table gives V, J and clone size, and the DNA gave D and trimming. Here the sample spans around 170,000 clones, less than 90% being singletons.

The sequenced sample was peripheral blood. J is TRBJ2-3 and V is TRBV19, with D tentatively TRBD2 (5 bases). The receptor was isolated from a woman in her 70s with COVID-19, enrolled during active disease. The CDR3 reads CASSIVARTDTQYF. CDR3 DNA: TGTGCCAGTAGTATTGTAGCGCGCACAGATACGCAGTATTTT. The variable domain in full, with the rest retrieved from reference TRBV19 and TRBJ2-3, is DGGITQSPKYLFRKEGQNVTLSCEQNLNHDAMYWYRQDPGQGLRLIYYSQIVNDFQKGDIAEGYSVSREKKESFPLTVTSAQKNPTAFYLCASSIVARTDTQYFGPGTRLTVL.